A selection of T cell receptor beta chains follows, all from one sample in a study of molecular identifiers for immune sequencing clone quantification. TCRdb redid the calling of the PCR reads with MiXCR, one entry per CDR3 protein. The table has 600,000 to 650,000 distinct CDR3 sequences, about 20% seen once. The sequencing input was naive CD8+ T cells from blood, with Jurkat cell RNA spiked in. These TCRs come from a human donor in good health. Some libraries in this study had Jurkat cell RNA spiked in. The CDR3 runs from the conserved cysteine through the conserved F or W. The D gene is left open where the match is weak. Clone size is stated in some rows and not others, as once, few, many or a class when expanded.

J: TRBJ2-5; size: many; D: NA; V: TRBV29-1; DNA: TGCAGCGTTGAAGAGGGGGAGAAAGAGACCCAGTACTTC; CDR3: CSVEEGEKETQYF
J: TRBJ1-1; size: many; D: NA; V: TRBV12-5; DNA: TGTGCTAGTGGTTTGGCTTCCACCTTGAACACTGAAGCTTTCTTT; CDR3: CASGLASTLNTEAFF
J: TRBJ2-2; size: many; D: TRBD2; V: TRBV7-6; DNA: TGTGCCAGCAGCTTAGTCGGGGGGGAGACCGGGGAGCTGTTTTTT; CDR3: CASSLVGGETGELFF
J: TRBJ2-7; size: few; D: TRBD1; V: TRBV24-1; DNA: TGTGCCACCGAGGACAGGGGCGGAGAGCAGTACTTC; CDR3: CATEDRGGEQYF
J: TRBJ2-7; size: NA; D: NA; V: TRBV28; DNA: TGTGCCAGCAGTCGCTTAGCGGCAGGGGGCTCCTACGAGCAGTACTTC; CDR3: CASSRLAAGGSYEQYF
J: TRBJ2-2; size: NA; D: NA; V: TRBV27; DNA: TGTGCCAGCACCCCGGTTGGAGCGAACACCGGGGAGCTGTTTTTT; CDR3: CASTPVGANTGELFF
J: TRBJ2-1; size: few; D: NA; V: TRBV7-3; DNA: TGTGCCAGCAGCCATGAACAGGGCAATGAGCAGTTCTTC; CDR3: CASSHEQGNEQFF
J: TRBJ2-3; size: many; D: TRBD2; V: TRBV6-5; DNA: TGTGCCAGCAGTTACTCTGGCGGGGGGGCCGGGCCAGATACGCAGTATTTT; CDR3: CASSYSGGGAGPDTQYF
J: TRBJ1-1; size: many; D: NA; V: TRBV9; DNA: TGTGCCAGCAGCGTAGGGGTTTGGGACACTGAAGCTTTCTTT; CDR3: CASSVGVWDTEAFF
J: TRBJ2-1; size: few; D: TRBD2; V: TRBV7-6; DNA: TGTGCCAGCAGCCCGGGCGGCGGGAGCGTAGGTGTATCCTACAATGAGCAGTTCTTC; CDR3: CASSPGGGSVGVSYNEQFF
J: TRBJ2-5; size: many; D: NA; V: TRBV6-6; DNA: TGTGCCAGCAGCCCTTTCGCGGCGGAGACCCAGTACTTC; CDR3: CASSPFAAETQYF
J: TRBJ2-7; size: many; D: TRBD2; V: TRBV4-1; DNA: TGCGCCAGCAGCCAGATAGGACTAGCGGGTTACGAGCAGTACTTC; CDR3: CASSQIGLAGYEQYF
J: TRBJ2-2; size: NA; D: NA; V: TRBV4-3; DNA: TGCGCCAGCAGCCAAGATATCTTGTTCGGATCCCCCACCGGGGAGCTGTTTTTT; CDR3: CASSQDILFGSPTGELFF
J: TRBJ1-5; size: NA; D: TRBD1; V: TRBV4-3; DNA: TGCGCCAGCAGCCAAGATTTTCAGGGGGCTAATCAGCCCCAGCATTTT; CDR3: CASSQDFQGANQPQHF
J: TRBJ2-5; size: many; D: TRBD1; V: TRBV12-3/TRBV12-4; DNA: TGTGCCAGCAGTTCCGGACAGGGGGGTATTGAGACCCAGTACTTC; CDR3: CASSSGQGGIETQYF
J: TRBJ2-5; size: many; D: NA; V: TRBV5-5; DNA: TGTGCCAGCAGCCCTCCGTCCCAGTACTTC; CDR3: CASSPPSQYF
J: TRBJ2-3; size: few; D: TRBD2; V: TRBV7-9; DNA: TGTGCCAGCAGCTTAGCGCGGGGGATGAAAGATACGCAGTATTTT; CDR3: CASSLARGMKDTQYF
J: TRBJ1-2; size: many; D: TRBD1; V: TRBV29-1; DNA: TGCAGCGTTTCGAGGGACAGCAACTATGGCTACACCTTC; CDR3: CSVSRDSNYGYTF
J: TRBJ2-7; size: many; D: TRBD2; V: TRBV12-5; DNA: TGTGCTAGTGGTCCGGGGACTAGCGGAAACTACGAGCAGTACTTC; CDR3: CASGPGTSGNYEQYF
J: TRBJ2-1; size: few; D: NA; V: TRBV19; DNA: TGTGCCAGTAAAAGTAAGGGAGGCCATGAGCAGTTCTTC; CDR3: CASKSKGGHEQFF
J: TRBJ2-7; size: NA; D: NA; V: TRBV20-1; DNA: TGCAGTGCTAGAGCCCTGAGAGGGGTCGACGAGCAGTACTTC; CDR3: CSARALRGVDEQYF
J: TRBJ1-1; size: many; D: TRBD1; V: TRBV29-1; DNA: TGCAGCGTGGGACAGGGCTTGGCCACTGAAGCTTTCTTT; CDR3: CSVGQGLATEAFF
J: TRBJ1-5; size: many; D: NA; V: TRBV15; DNA: TGTGCCACCAGCAGAGATCGAGGGGGGCAGCCCCAGCATTTT; CDR3: CATSRDRGGQPQHF
J: TRBJ2-7; size: few; D: TRBD2; V: TRBV6-5; DNA: TGTGCCAGCAGCGCAGGGACTAGCGGAGACTACGAGCAGTACTTC; CDR3: CASSAGTSGDYEQYF